This TCR beta chain was sequenced in a study of cytomegalovirus exposure and HLA in healthy donors (TCRdb year 2017). For context, the study as a whole: An earlier analysis of approximately 590 of the donors reported approximately 300 Gb of sequence data and around 120 million unique TCR beta sequences from about 180 million T cells. An early release covering about 600 HLA-typed donors comprised around 300 gigabases of sequencing data and tens of millions of unique TCR sequences. Of the roughly 400 genotyped donors, over 65% fell in the genetic ancestry cluster associated with self-reported Caucasian donors. The study aimed to test whether cataloging public T cell receptors could reveal signatures of past pathogen exposure. The T cell repertoires of 550 to 850 subjects were profiled by immunosequencing and related to cytomegalovirus serostatus. A separate validation cohort of roughly 110 different subjects was used in addition to the approximately 610-subject first cohort. High-throughput TCR immunosequencing, statistical association of individual TCRs with disease status, and machine learning were combined to predict cytomegalovirus infection status. A later analysis re-examined previously published TCR beta repertoires from hundreds of donors and added high-resolution HLA genotyping to investigate patterns of TCR occurrence. The later analysis used no new phenotypic data to find candidate immune exposures, relying instead on TCR beta sequences and their occurrence across donors. In an earlier analysis of 500 to 650 of the donors, high-throughput TCR beta sequencing was used to judge whether each TCR beta V gene segment behaved as functional or pseudogenic. Alongside the repertoire data, information on donor age, sex, ethnicity and CMV serostatus was compiled. A later genetic analysis took genome-wide SNP genotypes for about 55% of the roughly 670 donors and used that subset as a discovery cohort. All discovery cohort repertoires had been generated using a single sequencing platform. Class I and class II HLA loci were covered by the typing at four-digit resolution. Typing coverage differed by locus: A, B, C, DRB1 and DQB1 were typed in roughly 629-640 donors, DQA1 in 500 to 550, DPA1 in approximately 610, and DPB1 in roughly 470. Several DR-DQ haplotypes were treated as single units for association and clustering because of strong linkage in the cohort. Across approximately 420 genotyped donors of the cohort, an average of 235,054 unique TCR beta nucleotide sequences per donor were sequenced, and roughly 20% of those sequences were non-productive. The paper as a whole reports these results and caveats: A later genetic analysis reported fewer N-insertions in productive TCRs among donors in an Asian-associated ancestry cluster than the roughly 670-donor mean. The 87-base-pair reads could not distinguish some IMGT-functional V segments, including TRBV6-2 and TRBV6-3, so those segments were excluded. The study listed over 150 TCR beta chains as associated with cytomegalovirus. An earlier analysis of 450 to 750 of the donors showed that most TCR beta V segments appeared in productive rearrangements either about 87% or about 30% of the time, which broadly matched IMGT annotations. In vitro tests confirmed that a few of the cytomegalovirus-associated TCR beta chains recognize cytomegalovirus antigens. Linkage disequilibrium might explain the correlated functional status among segregating V segments, but an unknown experimental factor could not be excluded. In this cohort, only TCR beta chains were sequenced, and detectable features were limited by the absence of alpha or paired-chain data. A group of highly shared sequence variants was considered likely to be a technical artifact of the sequencing pipeline. It was suggested by the authors that the approach could potentially be generalized to other disease states and immunological phenotypes. In a later analysis, TCR association rates were found to vary across HLA loci, with the most associated TCRs seen for DRB1 alleles and the fewest for HLA-C alleles. An association between a missense DCLRE1C variant and V-gene and J-gene trimming of TCR beta chains was found in a later genetic analysis and replicated in an independent cohort. At a false discovery rate of 0.05, a later analysis linked 15,000 to 20,000 TCR beta sequences to specific HLA alleles. For the cohort, immune exposure information was limited to CMV serostatus. Most TCR sequences were seen in very few donors, while some public TCRs were found in many individuals. In a later analysis, HLA-associated TCR beta chains were found to be more clonally expanded and to have lower generation probabilities than equally common non-associated chains. Because HLA typing was missing for some donors at each locus, association tests included only the typed subset. Because counts were too low, some 17 rarely observed V segments, including chromosome 9 orphons, were excluded from the earlier analysis of under 650 of the donors. Several of the top co-occurrence clusters appeared to be linked to parvovirus B19, influenza, CMV and Epstein-Barr virus, according to a later analysis. Sequencing depth was assumed to be roughly uniform across donors in the presence/absence analyses, though that assumption may not hold. Strong co-occurrence of HLA alleles, especially DR and DQ, made assigning TCR associations to individual alleles difficult. In both the original and validation cohorts, the classifier was reported to diagnose cytomegalovirus status with high specificity and sensitivity. In a later analysis, most CMV-associated TCR beta chains were found to appear HLA-restricted, with HLA associations seemingly driven largely by CMV exposure. A further reported finding was that TCR beta sequences accurately predicted the HLA-A and HLA-B alleles for most subjects in the first cohort.

In total, approximately 700 healthy bone marrow donors made up the cohort. Cohort members were all nominally healthy when sampled, although unrecorded immune exposures were likely present. The donor was CMV seropositive and was included in the group of almost 300 seropositive cohort members. Each donor provided a peripheral blood sample, and peripheral blood mononuclear cells were used for TCR beta sequencing. The Qiagen DNeasy Blood Extraction Kit was used to extract genomic DNA from the blood cell samples. On this clone itself: The antigen it recognizes is unknown. No clone much larger than this one lies a single base away; base qualities are absent.

The CDR3 sequence holds 13 residues, the cysteine and phenylalanine included. Only CDR3 DNA remains: 39 bases, in frame from the first base. The germline V gene provides CDR1 LGHNT and CDR2 FRNRAP. V is reduced by 7 bases and J by 0 bases, leaving a spacing of 9 bases between them. The library was prepared using the immunoSEQ multiplex PCR assay. The multiplex PCR relied on a mix of 60 forward primers for TCR Vbeta segments and 13 reverse primers for TCR Jbeta segments. Amplification of the CDR3 region of rearranged TCR beta genes was performed with a multiplex PCR assay on genomic DNA. The Illumina HiSeq System was used to sequence the amplified TCR beta libraries as 87-base-pair reads. Concerning the study's data processing: A later analysis tallied around 82 million unique TCR beta chains across the 600 to 700 repertoires, and around 9.9 million of those chains were shared by two or more donors. Raw reads were error-corrected and collapsed into unique sequences with a nearest-neighbor algorithm that merged closely related sequences to remove PCR and sequencing errors. CDR3 sequences were aligned to IMGT reference sequences to assign V, D and J gene segments. Each retained sequence needed at least a six-nucleotide match to both a V gene segment and a J gene segment. Rearrangements were called productive when the CDR3 lacked stop codons and stayed in frame with V and J; all others were non-productive. CDR3 was defined according to IMGT convention as the region running from the second conserved V-encoded cysteine to the conserved J-encoded phenylalanine. The earlier analysis of some 540 of the donors excluded any sequence lacking an unambiguous match to a single V gene segment. In an earlier analysis of more than 500 of the donors, a V segment was called functional when productive rearrangements were above 56.7%, and segregating when the standard deviation between donors exceeded 5%. A statistical classification framework was built for diagnosing cytomegalovirus status from the catalog of TCR beta chain sequences. A later analysis assigned V and J genes by comparing TCR nucleotide sequences with IMGT/GENE-DB human TR gene sequences. The TCRdist pipeline was used in a later analysis to assign CDR3 sequences and most-parsimonious VDJ recombination scenarios. In a later analysis, each TCR beta chain was defined by its CDR3 amino acid sequence together with its V-gene family, and reads without a unique V-gene family were excluded. To address suspected cross-contamination and a sequencing artifact, a later analysis removed approximately 600 highly shared, low-generation-probability nucleotide sequences. In a later analysis, a clonal expansion index for each public chain was calculated from normalized within-repertoire ranks of inferred template counts. A later analysis computed generation probabilities with a VDJ recombination model fitted to out-of-frame rearrangements, and checked the results against IGoR. A later analysis scored TCR-TCR, TCR-HLA and TCR-CMV co-occurrence with hypergeometric tests, applying a repertoire-size bias correction to TCR pairs. To estimate false discovery rates, a later analysis permuted the HLA or CMV assignments 20 times. In a later analysis, co-occurring TCRs were grouped using DBSCAN, with TCRdist sequence similarity added in when clustering inside HLA-allele-positive subsets. Repertoires with fewer than 30,000 or more than 120,000 public chains, plus five repertoires with anomalous nucleotide sharing, were excluded from co-occurrence clustering. Imported from immuneACCESS, the table was reduced by TCRdb to in-frame sequences with V and J called. These copies leave out some clones; in studies compared against another copy, an unresolved V gene accounts for under half, and the cause of the remainder is not known. Clonal size and the V and J genes are those of that table, whereas D and trimming came from the DNA. This sample has some 97,000 clones in its table, and about 68% of those were observed once. The ten largest clones take up 12% to 15% of the sample.

The specimen was PBMCs. The sequence is built from TRBV12-5 and TRBJ1-1; no D segment can be confidently identified. This clonotype was sampled from a male donor in good health and CMV-seropositive. The CDR3 loop reads CASEYTMNTEAFF. The DNA sequence is TGTGCTAGTGAGTACACTATGAACACTGAAGCTTTCTTT. Where the CDR3 stops, the reference TRBV12-5 and TRBJ1-1 genes take over; the full variable domain is DARVTQTPRHKVTEMGQEVTMRCQPILGHNTVFWYRQTMMQGLELLAYFRNRAPLDDSGMPKDRFSAEMPDATLATLKIQPSEPRDSAVYFCASEYTMNTEAFFGQGTRLTVV.